These 28 T cell receptor beta chains were all obtained from the same sample, sequenced in a study of blood T cell repertoires in COVID-19 (dated by TCRdb to 2018 to 2020). Library prep was done by the immunoSEQ multiplex PCR assay. TCRdb's version of the immuneACCESS table is confined to in-frame rearrangements and falls short of the full clone set. An unresolved V gene accounts for under half of the shortfall where checked; the remainder is of unknown origin. For this sample there are about 18,000 clones; about nine tenths appear just once. 15% to 20% of the sample lies in the top ten. The sample taken for sequencing was peripheral blood. The source is a man aged 50-60 years with active COVID-19.

The rearrangement joins TRBV10-3 to TRBJ1-2, with D unclear. Deletions cut 3 bases from V and 0 bases from J, with 5 bases between. CDR1 and CDR2 (germline): ENHRY, SYGVKD. This CDR3 region has 13 residues. The CDR3, as DNA: TGTGCCATCAGTGATTACTCTAACTATGGCTACACCTTC. Translating it yields CAISDYSNYGYTF.

The chain links TRBV7-3 to TRBJ2-1; 10 nucleotides align to TRBD1. V shed 7 bases, J shed 0 bases, and the junction held 6 bases outside the gene matches. Germline CDR1 and CDR2: SGHTA and FQGTGA. This CDR3 spans 16 amino acids. The CDR3 DNA follows: TGTGCCAGCACCAAGACAGGGGGCATCTCCTACAATGAGCAGTTCTTC. Its protein is CASTKTGGISYNEQFF.

The V gene is TRBV19, the J gene TRBJ2-2; 7 nucleotides agree with TRBD1. V shed 10 bases and J 0 bases; nucleotides not matched to a gene: 5. The CDR3 has 14 residues. Germline V lookup: CDR1 LNHDA, CDR2 SQIVND (reference sequence). The CDR3 here is CATGQRTNTGELFF. DNA for the CDR3: TGTGCCACGGGACAGCGAACGAACACCGGGGAGCTGTTTTTT.

J is TRBJ2-5 and V is TRBV7-2; TRBD2 matches at 8 bases. Germline V lookup: CDR1 SGHTA, CDR2 FQGNSA. The CDR3 spans 16 residues. The J segment lost 5 bases and the V segment lost 5 bases, leaving 13 bases of the junction unmatched. The CDR3 loop reads CASSGKGGRPGETQYF. CDR3 bases: TGTGCCAGCAGCGGAAAAGGCGGGAGGCCAGGGGAGACCCAGTACTTC.

The chain joins TRBV9 to TRBJ2-7; 8 nucleotides match TRBD2. With V trimmed by 4 bases and J by 1 base, 7 bases remained unmatched. Looked up from germline, CDR1 is SGDLS and CDR2 is YYNGEE. This CDR3 contains 15 residues. Here the CDR3 reads CASSPMAGGSYEQYF. The CDR3 DNA reads TGTGCCAGCAGCCCCATGGCGGGAGGTTCCTACGAGCAGTACTTC.

CDR3 nucleotides: TGTGCCAGTAGTATAGCAGGGTCTATGAACACTGAAGCTTTCTTT. This codes for CASSIAGSMNTEAFF. V is TRBV19 and J is TRBJ1-1; a weak D match, TRBD1 (5 bases). The CDR3 length is 15 residues. V lost 1 base and J 0 bases, leaving 9 bases between the germline ends. Looked up from germline, CDR1 is LNHDA and CDR2 is SQIVND (reference sequence).

This chain links TRBV30 with TRBJ2-1; TRBD2 agrees at 10 bases. The CDR3 totals 15 residues. V shed 7 bases, J shed 4 bases, and the junction held 10 bases outside the gene matches. Germline V lookup: CDR1 GTSNPN, CDR2 SVGIG (reference sequence). For the CDR3, the DNA is TGTGCCTCCCCTAGCGGGAGTTCCGTGTACAATGAGCAGTTCTTC. Its protein is CASPSGSSVYNEQFF.

The genes are TRBV29-1 and TRBJ2-1; 13 bases agree with TRBD2. V was clipped by 7 bases and J by 13 bases; unmatched bases: 10. Germline CDR1 SQVTM, CDR2 ANQGSEA. The CDR3 is 13 amino acids. The CDR3 DNA is TGCAGCGCCGGACTACTAGCGGGAGGGCTACAGTTCTTC. Its protein product is CSAGLLAGGLQFF.

This chain connects TRBV4-1 to TRBJ2-1; TRBD2 agrees at 9 bases. V shed 4 bases and J 6 bases; nucleotides not matched to a gene: 7. The CDR3 totals 15 residues. Germline V gene lookup returns CDR1 MGHRA and CDR2 YSYEKL. CDR3 bases: TGCGCCAGCAGCCCCAGGGCGGGAGGGCCCAATGAGCAGTTCTTC. Its protein is CASSPRAGGPNEQFF.

This chain uses TRBV27 with TRBJ2-7; TRBD2 agrees at 10 bases. V lost 0 bases, J lost 5 bases, and 7 bases stayed unmatched. Germline V gene lookup returns CDR1 MNHEY and CDR2 SMNVEV (reference sequence). This CDR3 spans 16 amino acids. This CDR3 is CASSLSRPSGSDEQYF. CDR3 bases: TGTGCCAGCAGTTTATCGCGGCCTAGCGGGAGTGACGAGCAGTACTTC.

This clone was counted only a few times. The chain has TRBV28 and TRBJ2-7, with D possibly TRBD2 on 5 matching bases. Germline CDR1 is MDHEN and CDR2 is SYDVKM. This CDR3 is built from 12 residues. Deletions cut 6 bases from V and 3 bases from J, with 9 bases between. DNA of the CDR3: TGTGCCAGCAGCCGGGGTTTCTACGAGCAGTACTTC. Translated, it gives CASSRGFYEQYF.

The rearrangement uses TRBV12-5 and TRBJ2-1, with D possibly matching TRBD1 (6 bases). Looked up from germline, CDR1 is LGHNT and CDR2 is FRNRAP. This CDR3 is 14 amino acids long. Trimming removed 0 bases at V and 10 bases at J, with 13 bases between. Here the CDR3 reads CASGLVPNGGEQFF. Here the CDR3 DNA reads TGTGCTAGTGGTTTGGTACCAAATGGGGGCGAGCAGTTCTTC.

Only a few counts were recorded for this clone. The chain uses TRBV7-8 and TRBJ2-1; D is ambiguous. The CDR3 sequence is 11 residues long. CDR1 and CDR2 (germline): SGHVS, FQNEAQ. V lost 4 bases to trimming and J lost 16 bases, with 14 bases between them. CDR3 sequence reads: CASSSSPLRFF. For the CDR3, the DNA is TGTGCCAGCAGCTCGAGCCCCCTTCGATTCTTC.

This chain joins TRBV19 and TRBJ2-1; D is perhaps TRBD2 (6 bases). Germline V gene sequence: CDR1 LNHDA, CDR2 SQIVND (reference sequence). CDR3 length: 13 amino acids. The CDR3 DNA reads as TGTACCACGACGGGACTTGCCTCGAATGAGCAGTTCTTC. It specifies CTTTGLASNEQFF.

There are a few counts of this clone. The chain has TRBV4-1 and TRBJ2-7, with TRBD2 matching over 8 bases. The CDR3 covers 16 residues. V gave up 3 bases and J gave up 4 bases; unmatched junction bases: 11. CDR1 is MGHRA, CDR2 YSYEKL, per germline. The CDR3, as DNA: TGCGCCAGCAGCCACGGAGTGGGAGCGGGGGAATACGAGCAGTACTTC. It is translated as CASSHGVGAGEYEQYF.

The CDR3 spells CASSEWLGGQPQHF. The DNA of the CDR3 is TGTGCCAGCAGTGAATGGTTAGGAGGTCAGCCCCAGCATTTT. The genes are TRBV6-1 and TRBJ1-5; no reliable D call. The CDR3 loop spans 14 amino acids. Trimming stripped 2 bases from V and 6 bases from J, with 11 bases between. Per germline, CDR1 MNHNS and CDR2 SASEGT.

This clone appeared once. The V call is TRBV6-5, the J call TRBJ1-1, with TRBD1 matching 8 bases. After removal of 7 bases from V and 6 bases from J, the junction contained 10 bases not matched to a gene. The CDR3 runs to 14 residues. Germline values: CDR1 MNHEY, CDR2 SVGAGI. The CDR3 DNA reads TGTGCCAGCACCCTACTCAGGGGGCGGTCTGAAGCTTTCTTT. Translating it yields CASTLLRGRSEAFF.

The V and J genes are TRBV6-5 and TRBJ1-1; 7 nucleotides agree with TRBD1. Germline-derived CDR1 and CDR2 are MNHEY and SVGAGI. Losses at the gene ends were 8 bases for V and 1 base for J; bases not matched to a gene: 10. This CDR3 region has 15 residues. CDR3 in amino acids: CASLAGGHTNTEAFF. The DNA of the CDR3 is TGTGCCAGCCTAGCAGGGGGACATACGAACACTGAAGCTTTCTTT.

The chain couples TRBV19 to TRBJ1-5; no reliable D call. With 1 base removed from V and 5 bases from J, the gap between germline ends came to 12 bases. The CDR3 consists of 15 residues. Looked up from germline, CDR1 is LNHDA and CDR2 is SQIVND (reference sequence). The CDR3 DNA reads TGTGCCAGTAGTATAGGGGCCTCAAAGGATCAGCCCCAGCATTTT. Protein: CASSIGASKDQPQHF.

This clone was counted once. The chain uses TRBV6-5 and TRBJ2-1, with a weak D call TRBD2 (5 bases). This CDR3 region has 14 residues. Trimming took 8 bases from V and 7 from J, leaving 18 bases between them. The germline V gene encodes CDR1 MNHEY and CDR2 SVGAGI. CDR3 region: CASGPAAPWNEQFF. The CDR3 DNA sequence: TGTGCCAGCGGCCCAGCGGCCCCTTGGAATGAGCAGTTCTTC.

The rearrangement uses TRBV14 and TRBJ2-7, with TRBD1 identical over 11 bases. The V gene's germline CDR1 is SGHDN and CDR2 FVKESK. Trimming removed 0 bases from V and 5 bases from J; junction bases left unmatched: 6. There are 16 residues in the CDR3. DNA for the CDR3: TGTGCCAGCAGCCAAGACCCGGGACAGGGGGATAACGAGCAGTACTTC. The encoded protein is CASSQDPGQGDNEQYF.

This chain connects TRBV5-4 to TRBJ2-6, with TRBD2 as a possible D gene (6 bases). The CDR3 sequence is 13 residues long. Germline CDR1 reads SGHNT; CDR2 reads YYREEE (reference sequence). With 10 bases removed from V and 4 bases from J, the gap between germline ends came to 12 bases. The DNA of the CDR3 is TGTGCCCCCGGGGAGGCCGGGGCCAACGTCCTGACTTTC. Residues: CAPGEAGANVLTF.

The V call is TRBV7-2, the J call TRBJ2-4; tentatively, D is TRBD1 (6 bases). V was shortened by 1 base and J by 11 bases, with 12 bases between the two germline ends. Germline values: CDR1 SGHTA, CDR2 FQGNSA. The CDR3 runs to 13 residues. The CDR3, as DNA: TGTGCCAGCAGCTTAGTCCCTGGACAGTTTCAGTACTTC. Translating gives CASSLVPGQFQYF.

This clone was seen only a few times. The chain has TRBV5-1 and TRBJ2-1; possible D gene TRBD2, 6 bases. V was clipped by 6 bases and J by 5 bases, with 15 bases between them. The germline CDR1 and CDR2 sequences are SGHRS and YFSETQ. This CDR3 is 14 amino acids long. The CDR3 DNA reads TGCGCCAGCAAGAGCGGGTCTGCCCACAATGAGCAGTTCTTC. This gives the protein CASKSGSAHNEQFF. Based on the CDR3 plus reference TRBV5-1 and TRBJ2-1, the full variable domain is KAGVTQTPRYLIKTRGQQVTLSCSPISGHRSVSWYQQTPGQGLQFLFEYFSETQRNKGNFPGRFSGRQFSNSRSEMNVSTLELGDSALYLCASKSGSAHNEQFFGPGTRLTVL.

The V call is TRBV30, the J call TRBJ1-6; no firm D call. This CDR3 comprises 14 residues. V was cut by 0 bases and J by 7 bases, with 10 bases left in between. Germline lookup yields CDR1 GTSNPN and CDR2 SVGIG (reference sequence). This chain's CDR3 is CAWSVEQLNSPLHF. CDR3 DNA sequence: TGTGCCTGGAGTGTTGAACAGTTGAATTCACCCCTCCACTTT.

The chain carries TRBV5-8 and TRBJ1-5; a weak D match, TRBD1 (5 bases). The CDR3 totals 15 residues. The V gene lost 4 bases and the J gene lost 1 base, with 12 bases spanning the gap. Germline CDR1 is SGHTS and CDR2 is YDEGEE. For the CDR3, the DNA is TGTGCCAGCAGCACGGATGGGGCAAGCAATCAGCCCCAGCATTTT. It is translated as CASSTDGASNQPQHF. The variable domain in full, with the rest retrieved from reference TRBV5-8 and TRBJ1-5, is EAGVTQSPTHLIKTRGQQATLRCSPISGHTSVYWYQQALGLGLQFLLWYDEGEERNRGNFPPRFSGRQFPNYSSELNVNALELEDSALYLCASSTDGASNQPQHFGDGTRLSIL.

The genes are TRBV30 and TRBJ2-7; perhaps TRBD1 as D (6 bases). The CDR3 covers 14 residues. Germline CDR1 GTSNPN, CDR2 SVGIG (reference sequence). Trimming stripped 3 bases from V and 4 bases from J, with 16 bases between. CDR3 region: CAWRPRQVVYEQYF. The CDR3 DNA sequence: TGTGCCTGGAGACCAAGACAGGTTGTTTACGAGCAGTACTTC. Full variable domain (outside the CDR3, taken from reference TRBV30 and TRBJ2-7): SQTIHQWPATLVQPVGSPLSLECTVEGTSNPNLYWYRQAAGRGLQLLFYSVGIGQISSEVPQNLSASRPQDRQFILSSKKLLLSDSGFYLCAWRPRQVVYEQYFGPGTRLTVT.

V gene TRBV29-1 combines with J gene TRBJ1-1; TRBD1 agrees at 7 bases. The germline CDR1 and CDR2 sequences are SQVTM and ANQGSEA. The J segment lost 1 base and the V segment lost 4 bases, leaving 15 bases of the junction unmatched. The CDR3 runs 17 residues. The CDR3 region has the DNA TGCAGCGTTGTTAATCTCCCGGGGACAGCCAAGAACACTGAAGCTTTCTTT. Its translation: CSVVNLPGTAKNTEAFF.